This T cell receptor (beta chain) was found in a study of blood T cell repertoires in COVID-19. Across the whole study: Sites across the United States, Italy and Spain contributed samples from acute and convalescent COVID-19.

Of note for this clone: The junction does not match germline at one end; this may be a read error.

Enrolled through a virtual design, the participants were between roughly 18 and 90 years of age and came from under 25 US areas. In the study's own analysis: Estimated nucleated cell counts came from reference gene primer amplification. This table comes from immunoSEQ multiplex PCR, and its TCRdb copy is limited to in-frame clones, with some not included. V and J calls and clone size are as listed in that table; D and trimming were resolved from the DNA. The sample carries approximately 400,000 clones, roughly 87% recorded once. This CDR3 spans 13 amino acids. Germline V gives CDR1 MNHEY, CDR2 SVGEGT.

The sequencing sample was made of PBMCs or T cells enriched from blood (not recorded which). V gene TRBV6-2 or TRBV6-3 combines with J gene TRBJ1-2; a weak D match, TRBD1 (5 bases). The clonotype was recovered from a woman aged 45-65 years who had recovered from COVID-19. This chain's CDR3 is CASSYSPPWDFVF. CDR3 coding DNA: TGTGCCAGCAGTTACTCGCCACCCTGGGACTTCGTATTC.